This T cell receptor beta chain was profiled in a study of cytomegalovirus exposure and HLA in healthy donors. About the study: Among the roughly 400 genotyped donors, less than 85% were placed in the Caucasian-associated ancestry cluster.

Study results and limitations: Rare TCR sequences dominated, though some public TCRs recurred in many donors. Previous analysis showed most TCR beta V segments were productive about 90% or about 30% of the time. Analysis was carried out at a later point, and it linked a missense DCLRE1C variant to TCR beta V- and J-gene trimming.

A note on this clone: Its antigen is still unknown.

Both 60 Vbeta primers and 13 Jbeta primers went into the PCR. Repertoires were generated with immunoSEQ multiplex PCR, while TCRdb's copy carries only in-frame clones and drops some. The data show 160,000 or so clones, roughly 80% seen once. The V end was cut by 6 bases, the J end by 7 bases, with 15 bases between. The CDR3 covers 13 residues. Germline V gene data show CDR1 as LNHDA and CDR2 as SQIVND (reference sequence). The sequencing sample was made of PBMCs. This chain links TRBV19 with TRBJ1-2, with D possibly matching TRBD1 (6 bases). The sequence was obtained from a man aged 45-65 years in good health and CMV-seropositive. CDR3 nucleotide sequence: TGTGCCAGTAGCCCCGGACAGATGGGTGGCTACACCTTC. This translates into CASSPGQMGGYTF.